The clone carrying this T cell receptor (beta chain) has a count of ten or more. TCRdb reanalysed the reads using MiXCR and keeps one entry per CDR3 protein. Of about 310,000 distinct CDR3 sequences in the sample, roughly a sixth were seen once. This entry belongs to a study of T cell repertoires in cytomegalovirus infection. Background on the study: An indication of both CMV infection and matching HLA type came from public TCR beta signatures.

Germline V gene lookup returns CDR1 SGHTA and CDR2 FQGNSA. With 5 bases removed from V and 5 bases from J, the gap between germline ends came to 19 bases. The CDR3 length is 16 residues. The source of this sequence is a human donor in good health (CMV status not recorded). Some clones in this sample may be carry-over from other donors' samples. Sequences were obtained from PBMCs. The chain combines TRBV7-2 with TRBJ2-1; tentatively, D is TRBD2 (6 bases). CDR3 bases: TGTGCCAGCAGCCCCCTGATGGCGGGGTTAAACAATGAGCAGTTCTTC. It translates to CASSPLMAGLNNEQFF.